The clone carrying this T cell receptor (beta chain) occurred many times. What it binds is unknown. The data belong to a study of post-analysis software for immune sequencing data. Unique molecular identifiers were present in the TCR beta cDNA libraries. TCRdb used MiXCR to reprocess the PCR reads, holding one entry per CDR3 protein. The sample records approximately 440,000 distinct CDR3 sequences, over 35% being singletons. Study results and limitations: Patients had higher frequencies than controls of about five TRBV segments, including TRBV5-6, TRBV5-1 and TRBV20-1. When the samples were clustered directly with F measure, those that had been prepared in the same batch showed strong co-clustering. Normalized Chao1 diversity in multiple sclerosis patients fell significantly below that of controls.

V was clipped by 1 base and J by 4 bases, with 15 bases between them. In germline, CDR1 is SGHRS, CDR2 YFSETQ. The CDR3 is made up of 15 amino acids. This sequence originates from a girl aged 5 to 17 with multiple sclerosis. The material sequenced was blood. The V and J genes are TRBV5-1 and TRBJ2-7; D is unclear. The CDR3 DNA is TGCGCCAGCAGCTTGTTCGCCCGAGCAGATTACGAGCAGTACTTC. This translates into CASSLFARADYEQYF.